This entry is about one TCR beta chain. Sequence at one end of the junction differs from germline and may be a read error. Use of 60 Vbeta and 13 Jbeta primers characterized the PCR. This table comes from immunoSEQ multiplex PCR, and its TCRdb copy is limited to in-frame clones, with some not included. The sample records over 150,000 clones, around 86% being singletons. The source of the sample is a study of cytomegalovirus exposure and HLA in healthy donors. CDR1 is LNHDA, CDR2 SQIVND, per germline (reference sequence). There are 12 residues in the CDR3. The genes are TRBV19 and TRBJ2-3; perhaps TRBD2 as D (6 bases). The receptor was isolated from a human donor in good health. The sequencing input was PBMCs. The CDR3 coding sequence is TGTGCCAGTAGTATAAGGGACTCCCAAATCGGGTTT. Translation: CASSIRDSQIGF.